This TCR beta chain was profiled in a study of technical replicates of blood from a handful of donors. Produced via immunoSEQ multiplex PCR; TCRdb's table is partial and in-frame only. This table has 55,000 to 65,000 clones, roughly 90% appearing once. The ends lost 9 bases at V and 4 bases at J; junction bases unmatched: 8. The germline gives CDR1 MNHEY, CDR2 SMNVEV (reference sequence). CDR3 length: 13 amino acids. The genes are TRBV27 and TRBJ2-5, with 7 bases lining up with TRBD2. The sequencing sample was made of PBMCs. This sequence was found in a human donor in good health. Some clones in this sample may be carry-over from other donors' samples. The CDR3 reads CASAAGRGETQYF. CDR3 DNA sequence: TGTGCCAGTGCAGCGGGGCGGGGAGAGACCCAGTACTTC.